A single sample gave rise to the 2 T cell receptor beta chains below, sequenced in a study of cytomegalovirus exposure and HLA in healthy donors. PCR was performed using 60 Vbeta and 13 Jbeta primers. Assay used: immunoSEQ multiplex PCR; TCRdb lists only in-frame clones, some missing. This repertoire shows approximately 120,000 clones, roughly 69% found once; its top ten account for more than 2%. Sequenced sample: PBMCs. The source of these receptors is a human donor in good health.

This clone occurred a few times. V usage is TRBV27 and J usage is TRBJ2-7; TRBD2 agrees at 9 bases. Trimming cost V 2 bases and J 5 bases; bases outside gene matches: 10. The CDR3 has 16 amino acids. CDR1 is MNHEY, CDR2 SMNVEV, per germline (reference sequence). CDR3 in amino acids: CASSLRRVGGGDEQYF. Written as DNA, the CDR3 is TGTGCCAGCAGTTTACGTCGTGTCGGCGGGGGGGACGAGCAGTACTTC.

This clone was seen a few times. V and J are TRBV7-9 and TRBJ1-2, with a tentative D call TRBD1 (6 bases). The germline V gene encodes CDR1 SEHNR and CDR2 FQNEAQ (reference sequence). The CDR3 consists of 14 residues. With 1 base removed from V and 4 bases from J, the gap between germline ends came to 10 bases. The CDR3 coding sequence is TGTGCCAGCAGCTTAGGGGGGCCCCCCTATGGCTACACCTTC. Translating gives CASSLGGPPYGYTF.